The present entry profiles one TCR beta chain with its context. What it binds is not known. This sample is part of a study of early T cells in non-severe SARS-CoV-2 infection. Points from the study as a whole: The study's VDJdb matching favored anti-spike CD8 responses and missed private and CD4 specificities.

This CDR3 spans 15 amino acids. Trimming shortened V by 2 bases and J by 6 bases, and 14 bases separated the two germline ends. Germline CDR1 reads MDHEN; CDR2 reads SYDVKM. Individual cDNA molecules were tagged with unique molecular identifiers, the study reported. One entry per CDR3 protein, called by TCRdb with MiXCR from the 5' RACE reads. The sample has about 55,000 distinct CDR3 sequences, around 14% seen once; the top ten hold about a tenth. Sequencing was performed on whole blood, taken at baseline. The chain recombines TRBV28 with TRBJ2-1, with a possible D match to TRBD2 (7 bases). The origin of this receptor is an adult who was a healthcare worker with PCR-confirmed SARS-CoV-2 infection or an uninfected control (not recorded which). The CDR3, as DNA: TGTGCCAGCAGTTTAGGGCCGGCGGGGGCCAATGAGCAGTTCTTC. Translation: CASSLGPAGANEQFF.